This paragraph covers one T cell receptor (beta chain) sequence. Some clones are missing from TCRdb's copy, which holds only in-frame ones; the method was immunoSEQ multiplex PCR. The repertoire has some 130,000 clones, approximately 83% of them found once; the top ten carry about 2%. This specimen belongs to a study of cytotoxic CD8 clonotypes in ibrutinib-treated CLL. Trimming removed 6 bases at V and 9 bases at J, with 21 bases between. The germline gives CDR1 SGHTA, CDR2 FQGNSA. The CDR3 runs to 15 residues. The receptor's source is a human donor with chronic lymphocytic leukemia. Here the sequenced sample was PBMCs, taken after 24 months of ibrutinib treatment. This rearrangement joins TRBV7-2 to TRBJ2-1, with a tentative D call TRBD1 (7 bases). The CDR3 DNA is TGTGCCAGCAGACCCCGGGACAGAGGGGGACTTGAGCAGTTCTTC. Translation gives CASRPRDRGGLEQFF.